This entry describes one T cell receptor beta chain. What it binds is unknown. Measured with immunoSEQ multiplex PCR; TCRdb has only the in-frame clones, and not every one. The table has over a million clones, roughly 75% seen once. The data are from a study of shared clonotypes between healthy human individuals. Overall study results and limits: Sampling involved blood alone; tissue repertoires likely differ.

There were no recent acute infections or vaccinations among the donors, who were healthy HIV-negative adults. The CDR3 has 15 residues. Germline V lookup: CDR1 MNHNS, CDR2 SASEGT. V shed 11 bases and J 8 bases; nucleotides not matched to a gene: 18. The sample taken for sequencing was memory CD4+ T cells sorted from blood. The subset is: CD45RA-negative fraction. The chain recombines TRBV6-1 with TRBJ1-2; TRBD1 matches 9 bases. This TCR was recovered from a man between 18 and 35 years old in good health. The CDR3, as DNA: TGTGCCTCGTTCACTTCGTCGGACAGGGGAGCCGGCTACACCTTC. Amino acid sequence: CASFTSSDRGAGYTF.